This note documents a single T cell receptor beta chain sequence. What it binds is unknown. This specimen comes from a study of cytomegalovirus exposure and HLA in healthy donors. The PCR was carried out with 60 Vbeta primers and 13 Jbeta primers. Here immunoSEQ multiplex PCR was the method, and the copy in TCRdb shows in-frame clones only, minus some. The sample consists of some 250,000 clones, 82% of them appearing once. Broader study findings: Among the most significant clusters, several appeared linked to common viral pathogens in a later analysis.

This TCR derives from a woman between 40 and 55 years old in good health and CMV-seropositive. The sample comprised PBMCs.

In DNA, the CDR3 is TGTGCCAGCAGCTTATATGAGCGTTACAATGAGCAGTTCTTC. This gives the protein CASSLYERYNEQFF. The chain carries TRBV7-2 and TRBJ2-1; D is undetermined. V gave up 2 bases and J gave up 4 bases, with 9 bases separating them. Per germline, CDR1 SGHTA and CDR2 FQGNSA. The length of the CDR3 is 14 residues.